The present TCR beta chain was sequenced within a study of blood T cell repertoires in COVID-19. V lost 1 base to trimming and J lost 7 bases; unmatched junction nucleotides: 6. The length of the CDR3 is 14 residues. Germline lookup yields CDR1 LGHDT and CDR2 YNNKEL (reference sequence). Sequenced by immunoSEQ multiplex PCR; TCRdb stores in-frame clones only, minus some. The sample lists over 75,000 clones, over 60% occurring once. The rearrangement uses TRBV3-1 (or the pseudogene TRBV3-2) and TRBJ2-7, with 8 bases that match TRBD2. The specimen was peripheral blood. The receptor was isolated from a man aged 45 to 65 who had recovered from COVID-19. CDR3 sequence reads: CASSQAGGPKEQYF. CDR3 coding DNA: TGTGCCAGCAGCCAAGCGGGAGGGCCTAAGGAGCAGTACTTC.